Below, one T cell receptor (beta chain) is given with its context. Being one base from a much bigger clone, this may be a read error. The data are from a study of T-cell reconstitution after alpha-beta-depleted transplantation in children. Preparation of the TCRbeta library used unique molecular identifiers. MiXCR, run by TCRdb on the PCR reads, gives a single entry per CDR3 protein. The sample includes 350,000 to 400,000 distinct CDR3 sequences, approximately 12% of them seen just once. The material was PBMCs, obtained from the stem cell graft. This receptor was taken from a human donor who donated a stem cell graft to a child with Fanconi anemia.

The CDR3 protein is CASSCITGEGMDQPQHF. In DNA, the CDR3 is TGTGCCAGCAGTTGTATCACAGGCGAGGGAATGGATCAGCCCCAGCATTTT. The chain has TRBV6-2 or TRBV6-3 and TRBJ1-5; perhaps TRBD1 as D (5 bases). Trimming left V 4 bases short and J 5 bases short, with 21 bases between. Per germline, CDR1 MNHEY and CDR2 SVGEGT. CDR3 length: 17 amino acids.